This is a list of T cell receptor beta chains from one sample in a study of regulatory T cells in long-lasting Graves disease. MiXCR was run by TCRdb on the multiplex PCR reads, yielding one entry per CDR3 protein. This table has almost 450,000 distinct CDR3 sequences, about 17% appearing once. These data were also reused for a study on T cells in Graves' hyperthyroidism and ophthalmopathy.

The source material was peripheral blood mononuclear cells (PBMCs), sampled at new diagnosis, from a patient treated with antithyroid drugs. The receptors come from a young woman with Graves disease. Both conserved end residues are part of each CDR3. A D gene is named only where the DNA matches it firmly. Size tells how often a clone was seen (once, few, many) or the class of an expanded clone, and some rows leave it out.

j_call: TRBJ2-3
clone_size: many
d_call: NA
v_call: TRBV24-1
cdr3_nt: TGTGCCACCAGTGTCCAGAGCACAGATACGCAGTATTTT
cdr3_aa: CATSVQSTDTQYF

j_call: TRBJ1-5
clone_size: many
d_call: NA
v_call: TRBV30
cdr3_nt: TGTGCCTGGAGTAATCGGGGGACTCAGCCCCAGCATTTT
cdr3_aa: CAWSNRGTQPQHF

j_call: TRBJ2-5
clone_size: NA
d_call: TRBD2
v_call: TRBV5-1
cdr3_nt: TGCGCCAGCAGCGCGGGTAGCGGGAGGGCCCGAGAGACCCAGTACTTC
cdr3_aa: CASSAGSGRARETQYF

j_call: TRBJ2-7
clone_size: many
d_call: TRBD1
v_call: TRBV27
cdr3_nt: TGTGCCAGCAGTCTAGAGACAGGGGGCTTGTACGAGCAGTACTTC
cdr3_aa: CASSLETGGLYEQYF

j_call: TRBJ2-1
clone_size: few
d_call: TRBD1
v_call: TRBV9
cdr3_nt: TGTGCCAGCAGCGTAGACCCCATGGGACAGTTCAATGAGCAGTTCTTC
cdr3_aa: CASSVDPMGQFNEQFF

j_call: TRBJ2-7
clone_size: many
d_call: NA
v_call: TRBV11-2
cdr3_nt: TGTGCCAGCAGCACACAATCCCCTTCGGCGGGTTTGGGGGAGCAGTACTTC
cdr3_aa: CASSTQSPSAGLGEQYF

j_call: TRBJ2-1
clone_size: NA
d_call: NA
v_call: TRBV13
cdr3_nt: TGTGCCAGCAGCATAGCGCAGAGCTCCTACAATGAGCAGTTCTTC
cdr3_aa: CASSIAQSSYNEQFF

j_call: TRBJ2-1
clone_size: NA
d_call: TRBD2
v_call: TRBV28
cdr3_nt: TGTGCCAGCAGTTTTTCGGGGATCATGGCTAGCGGGAGTTGGAATGAGCAGTTCTTC
cdr3_aa: CASSFSGIMASGSWNEQFF

j_call: TRBJ1-2
clone_size: NA
d_call: NA
v_call: TRBV27
cdr3_nt: TGTGCCAGCAGCCCCCGGGGGGCTGGCTACACCTTC
cdr3_aa: CASSPRGAGYTF

j_call: TRBJ2-1
clone_size: few
d_call: NA
v_call: TRBV29-1
cdr3_nt: TGCAGCGTTGAGGACCAGCTCCGCTCCTACAATGAGCAGTTCTTC
cdr3_aa: CSVEDQLRSYNEQFF

j_call: TRBJ2-7
clone_size: few
d_call: NA
v_call: TRBV9
cdr3_nt: TGTGCCAGCAGCGCGGATAGCGGTACCACCCACGAGCAGTACTTC
cdr3_aa: CASSADSGTTHEQYF

j_call: TRBJ1-4
clone_size: many
d_call: NA
v_call: TRBV20-1
cdr3_nt: TGCAGTGCTTTCGGGAGCCGAGAAAAACTGTTTTTT
cdr3_aa: CSAFGSREKLFF

j_call: TRBJ2-2
clone_size: NA
d_call: TRBD2
v_call: TRBV6-5
cdr3_nt: TGTGCCAGCAGTTTACTAGCGGGACACACCGGGGAGCTGTTTTTT
cdr3_aa: CASSLLAGHTGELFF

j_call: TRBJ1-1
clone_size: many
d_call: NA
v_call: TRBV11-3
cdr3_nt: TGTGCCAGCAGCTTTATGAACACTGAAGCTTTCTTT
cdr3_aa: CASSFMNTEAFF

j_call: TRBJ1-5
clone_size: many
d_call: NA
v_call: TRBV28
cdr3_nt: TGTGCCAGCAGTTTATTGAGCGGGGCCCAGCATTTT
cdr3_aa: CASSLLSGAQHF

j_call: TRBJ2-5
clone_size: NA
d_call: TRBD2
v_call: TRBV9
cdr3_nt: TGTGCCAGCAGCGTAGAAGGTCTAGCGGTGTACCAAGAGACCCAGTACTTC
cdr3_aa: CASSVEGLAVYQETQYF

j_call: TRBJ2-1
clone_size: many
d_call: NA
v_call: TRBV14
cdr3_nt: TGTGCCAGCAGCCAAGACATTCGGGGTGGGGTAGACAATGAGCAGTTCTTC
cdr3_aa: CASSQDIRGGVDNEQFF

j_call: TRBJ2-1
clone_size: NA
d_call: TRBD2
v_call: TRBV27
cdr3_nt: TGTGCCAGTCTAGCGGGGAGTGCGAATGAGCAGTTCTTC
cdr3_aa: CASLAGSANEQFF

j_call: TRBJ2-1
clone_size: many
d_call: NA
v_call: TRBV28
cdr3_nt: TGTGCCAGCAGTGGAGGGACAGCCAACAATGAGCAGTTCTTC
cdr3_aa: CASSGGTANNEQFF

j_call: TRBJ2-3
clone_size: many
d_call: NA
v_call: TRBV7-2
cdr3_nt: TGTGCCAGCAGCCTTTTCCGGGAAAGGCGCACAGATACGCAGTATTTT
cdr3_aa: CASSLFRERRTDTQYF

j_call: TRBJ2-7
clone_size: many
d_call: TRBD2
v_call: TRBV12-3/TRBV12-4
cdr3_nt: TGTGCCAGCAGTCGTAGCGGGAGAACCTACTACGAGCAGTACTTC
cdr3_aa: CASSRSGRTYYEQYF

j_call: TRBJ2-7
clone_size: many
d_call: TRBD2
v_call: TRBV18
cdr3_nt: TGTGCCAGCTCACCACAGTGGCGGGAGGGGATCTACGAGCAGTACTTC
cdr3_aa: CASSPQWREGIYEQYF

j_call: TRBJ2-1
clone_size: NA
d_call: TRBD2
v_call: TRBV19
cdr3_nt: TGTGCCAGTAGTACCCATCCGGGACTAGCGGGAGGCCTGGGGGGGGAGCAGTTCTTC
cdr3_aa: CASSTHPGLAGGLGGEQFF

j_call: TRBJ2-3
clone_size: many
d_call: NA
v_call: TRBV2
cdr3_nt: TGTGCCAGCGGATATACGGGGAGCACAGATACGCAGTATTTT
cdr3_aa: CASGYTGSTDTQYF

j_call: TRBJ2-1
clone_size: many
d_call: TRBD2
v_call: TRBV30
cdr3_nt: TGTGCCCACTTAGCGGGAGAGGGGAATGAGCAGTTCTTC
cdr3_aa: CAHLAGEGNEQFF

j_call: TRBJ2-1
clone_size: NA
d_call: NA
v_call: TRBV24-1
cdr3_nt: TGTGCCACCCTCTACGTTGGTGGGACTGACGAGCAGTTCTTC
cdr3_aa: CATLYVGGTDEQFF

j_call: TRBJ2-3
clone_size: NA
d_call: NA
v_call: TRBV27
cdr3_nt: TGTGCCAGCGGTCCGCTACAAGGCACAGATACGCAGTATTTT
cdr3_aa: CASGPLQGTDTQYF

j_call: TRBJ2-7
clone_size: NA
d_call: TRBD2
v_call: TRBV12-3/TRBV12-4
cdr3_nt: TGTGCCAGCAGTTTTGGACCGCCGCCCCCCGGGGGGAGCTACGAGCAGTACTTC
cdr3_aa: CASSFGPPPPGGSYEQYF

j_call: TRBJ2-7
clone_size: NA
d_call: TRBD2
v_call: TRBV7-2
cdr3_nt: TGTGCCAGCAGCTTAGGGTTAGCGGGGGCCTACGGGCAGTACTTC
cdr3_aa: CASSLGLAGAYGQYF

j_call: TRBJ2-5
clone_size: once
d_call: NA
v_call: TRBV7-9
cdr3_nt: TGTGCCAGCAGCGGCCCCGCCAAAGAGACCCAGTACTTC
cdr3_aa: CASSGPAKETQYF

j_call: TRBJ1-5
clone_size: many
d_call: NA
v_call: TRBV28
cdr3_nt: TGTGCCAGCAGGGGTTTCGGTGATTATAGCAATCAGCCCCAGCATTTT
cdr3_aa: CASRGFGDYSNQPQHF

j_call: TRBJ1-1
clone_size: NA
d_call: NA
v_call: TRBV6-2/TRBV6-3
cdr3_nt: TGTGCCCGCAGTGAAGTAGGGAGGGTTGAAGCTTTCTTT
cdr3_aa: CARSEVGRVEAFF

j_call: TRBJ1-2
clone_size: NA
d_call: NA
v_call: TRBV7-9
cdr3_nt: TGTGCCAGCAGCTTAGTTGGACAGTTCGGCCCCCCTTCGGGCTACACCTTC
cdr3_aa: CASSLVGQFGPPSGYTF

j_call: TRBJ1-5
clone_size: many
d_call: TRBD1
v_call: TRBV28
cdr3_nt: TGTGCCAGCAGTTTCACAGGGGGCAGAGACATAGGGGGCAATCAGCCCCAGCATTTT
cdr3_aa: CASSFTGGRDIGGNQPQHF

j_call: TRBJ2-4
clone_size: NA
d_call: TRBD1
v_call: TRBV28
cdr3_nt: TGTGCCAGCAGGCCCTTGGGACAGGGGACCAAAAACATTCAGTACTTC
cdr3_aa: CASRPLGQGTKNIQYF

j_call: TRBJ2-7
clone_size: many
d_call: NA
v_call: TRBV6-1
cdr3_nt: TGTGCCAGCAGTGTCCCGGGTCGAAGGAAGCAGTACTTC
cdr3_aa: CASSVPGRRKQYF

j_call: TRBJ2-1
clone_size: many
d_call: NA
v_call: TRBV14
cdr3_nt: TGTGCCAGCAGCCAGGCAGGGGACTTCGCCTACAATGAGCAGTTCTTC
cdr3_aa: CASSQAGDFAYNEQFF

j_call: TRBJ2-7
clone_size: many
d_call: NA
v_call: TRBV20-1
cdr3_nt: TGCAGTGCTAGCGGTCCATCCTACGAGCAGTACTTC
cdr3_aa: CSASGPSYEQYF

j_call: TRBJ2-4
clone_size: NA
d_call: NA
v_call: TRBV10-3
cdr3_nt: TGTGCCATCAGTGAGTCTCAGCTAGACGGAGCCAAAAACATTCAGTACTTC
cdr3_aa: CAISESQLDGAKNIQYF

j_call: TRBJ1-2
clone_size: many
d_call: TRBD1
v_call: TRBV18
cdr3_nt: TGTGCCAGCTCACCACCTGGGGGACAGACCTTGGATGGCTACACCTTC
cdr3_aa: CASSPPGGQTLDGYTF

j_call: TRBJ2-3
clone_size: NA
d_call: TRBD2
v_call: TRBV5-1
cdr3_nt: TGCGCCAGCAGCACGGGACTAGCGGGGGGAGATACGCAGTATTTT
cdr3_aa: CASSTGLAGGDTQYF

j_call: TRBJ1-2
clone_size: NA
d_call: TRBD1
v_call: TRBV30
cdr3_nt: TGTGCCTGTGAGGGACAGGGAGGCGGCTACACCTTC
cdr3_aa: CACEGQGGGYTF